This T cell receptor beta chain was profiled in a study of T cell repertoires in cytomegalovirus infection. A single record per CDR3 protein comes from TCRdb applying MiXCR to the reads. The table has roughly 170,000 distinct CDR3 sequences, approximately 21% seen once. This clonotype was counted between two and nine times. The antigen remains unidentified. CDR3 length: 14 amino acids. The germline V gene encodes CDR1 MNHEY and CDR2 SMNVEV (reference sequence). Trimming removed 7 bases from V and 5 bases from J, with 14 bases in between. V and J are TRBV27 and TRBJ2-2; D might be TRBD2 (7 bases). The specimen comprised CD8+ T cells from cultured PBMCs, sampled from culture after CMV antigen stimulation. The clonotype comes from a human donor in good health (CMV status not recorded). Some clones in this sample may be carry-over from other donors' samples. The CDR3 DNA is TGTGCCAGCATCGGCGGGGGCGGAACCGGGGAGCTGTTTTTT. Translated: CASIGGGGTGELFF.